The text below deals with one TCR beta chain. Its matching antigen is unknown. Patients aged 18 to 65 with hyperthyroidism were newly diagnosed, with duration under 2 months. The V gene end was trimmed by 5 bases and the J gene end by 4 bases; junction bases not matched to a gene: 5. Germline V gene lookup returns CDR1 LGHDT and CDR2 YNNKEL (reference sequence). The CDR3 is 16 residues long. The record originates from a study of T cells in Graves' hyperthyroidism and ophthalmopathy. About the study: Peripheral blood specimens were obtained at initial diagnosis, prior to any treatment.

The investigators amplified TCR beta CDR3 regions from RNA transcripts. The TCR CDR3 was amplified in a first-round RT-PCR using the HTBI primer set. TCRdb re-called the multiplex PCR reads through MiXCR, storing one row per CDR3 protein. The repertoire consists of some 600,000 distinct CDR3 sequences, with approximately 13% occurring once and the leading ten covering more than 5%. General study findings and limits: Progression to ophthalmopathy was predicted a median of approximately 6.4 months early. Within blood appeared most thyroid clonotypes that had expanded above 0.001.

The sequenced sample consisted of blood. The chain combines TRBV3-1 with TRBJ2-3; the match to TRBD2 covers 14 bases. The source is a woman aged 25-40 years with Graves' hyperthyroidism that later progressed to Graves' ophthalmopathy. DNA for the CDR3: TGTGCCAGCAGCTGGGGGACTAGCGGGAGTCCAGATACGCAGTATTTT. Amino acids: CASSWGTSGSPDTQYF.